This entry features one T cell receptor (beta chain) sequence. Its antigen is as yet unknown. In the PCR, 60 Vbeta and 13 Jbeta primers were used. Original data processing: The count from a later analysis was 79 million or so unique TCR beta chains, some 11 million of them shared. Profiled with immunoSEQ multiplex PCR; TCRdb holds only in-frame clones, not every one. The V and J calls and clone size are taken from that table; D and trimming were inferred from the DNA. The sample holds about 83,000 clones, roughly 79% seen once. This record comes from a study of cytomegalovirus exposure and HLA in healthy donors. About the study: About 85 million unique TCRs from HLA-typed donors were held in an early release of data.

General study results and limits: Generally TCR sequences proved uncommon, though certain public TCRs appeared in numerous donors. Researchers reported from a later analysis that most CMV-associated TCR beta chains appeared HLA-restricted.

This TCR came from a young woman in good health and CMV-seronegative. Sequences were obtained from PBMCs.

DNA of the CDR3: TGTGCCATCAGTGAAGGACTAGCGGGGGGGGCAGAGACCCAGTACTTC. Encoded protein: CAISEGLAGGAETQYF. The chain recombines TRBV10-3 with TRBJ2-5; the match to TRBD2 covers 15 bases. This CDR3 is 16 amino acids long. With V trimmed by 3 bases and J by 4 bases, 3 bases remained unmatched. Germline V gene lookup returns CDR1 ENHRY and CDR2 SYGVKD.